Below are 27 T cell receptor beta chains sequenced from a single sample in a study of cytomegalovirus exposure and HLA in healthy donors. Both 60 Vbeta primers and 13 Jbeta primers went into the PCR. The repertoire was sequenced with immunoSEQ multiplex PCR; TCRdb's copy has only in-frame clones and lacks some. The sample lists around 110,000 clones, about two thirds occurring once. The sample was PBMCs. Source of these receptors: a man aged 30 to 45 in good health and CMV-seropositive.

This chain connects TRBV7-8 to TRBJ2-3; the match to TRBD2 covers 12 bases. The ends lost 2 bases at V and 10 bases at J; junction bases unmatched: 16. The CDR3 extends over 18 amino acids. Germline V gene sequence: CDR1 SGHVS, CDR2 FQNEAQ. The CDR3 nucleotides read TGTGCCAGCAGCTTATTACTAGCGGGAGGCCTAGACAGCTCCTCGCAGTATTTT. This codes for CASSLLLAGGLDSSSQYF.

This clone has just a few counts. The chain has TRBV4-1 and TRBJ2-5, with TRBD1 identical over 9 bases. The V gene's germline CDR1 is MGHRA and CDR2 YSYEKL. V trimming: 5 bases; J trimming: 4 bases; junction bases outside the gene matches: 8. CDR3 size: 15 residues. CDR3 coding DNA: TGCGCCAGCAGCTCCCCGGGACAGGGCTCAGAGACCCAGTACTTC. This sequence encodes CASSSPGQGSETQYF.

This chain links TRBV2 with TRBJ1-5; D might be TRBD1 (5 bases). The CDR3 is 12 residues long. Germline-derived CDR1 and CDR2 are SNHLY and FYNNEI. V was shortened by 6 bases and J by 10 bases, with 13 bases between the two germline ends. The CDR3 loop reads CASRKDQGPQHF. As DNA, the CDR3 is TGTGCCAGCAGAAAAGACCAGGGCCCCCAGCATTTT. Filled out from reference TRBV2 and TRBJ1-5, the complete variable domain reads EPEVTQTPSHQVTQMGQEVILRCVPISNHLYFYWYRQILGQKVEFLVSFYNNEISEKSEIFDDQFSVERPDGSNFTLKIRSTKLEDSAMYFCASRKDQGPQHFGDGTRLSIL.

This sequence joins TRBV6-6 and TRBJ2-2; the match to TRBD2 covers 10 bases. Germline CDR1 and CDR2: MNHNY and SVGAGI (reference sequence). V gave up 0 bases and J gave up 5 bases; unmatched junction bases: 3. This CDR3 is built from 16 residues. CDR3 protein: CASSYSAGGRTGELFF. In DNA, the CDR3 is TGTGCCAGCAGTTACTCAGCGGGGGGGCGAACCGGGGAGCTGTTTTTT.

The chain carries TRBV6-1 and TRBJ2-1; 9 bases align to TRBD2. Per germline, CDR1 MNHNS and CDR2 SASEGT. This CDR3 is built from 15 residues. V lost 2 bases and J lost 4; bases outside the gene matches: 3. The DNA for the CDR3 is TGTGCCAGCAGTGAAAGGACTAGCGAATACAATGAGCAGTTCTTC. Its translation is CASSERTSEYNEQFF.

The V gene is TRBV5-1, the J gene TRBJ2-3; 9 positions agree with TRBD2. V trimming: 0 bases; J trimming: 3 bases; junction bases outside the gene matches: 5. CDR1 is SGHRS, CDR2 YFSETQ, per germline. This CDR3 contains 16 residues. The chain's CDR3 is CASSLAVAGATDTQYF. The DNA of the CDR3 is TGCGCCAGCAGCTTGGCGGTAGCGGGAGCTACAGATACGCAGTATTTT.

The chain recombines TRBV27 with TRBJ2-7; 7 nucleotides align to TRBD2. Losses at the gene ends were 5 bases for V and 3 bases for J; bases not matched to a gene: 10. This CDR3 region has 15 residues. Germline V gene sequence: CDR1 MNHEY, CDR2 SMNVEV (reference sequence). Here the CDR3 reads CASSPPAGRVYEQYV. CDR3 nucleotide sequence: TGTGCCAGCAGTCCCCCAGCGGGAAGGGTCTACGAGCAGTACGTC.

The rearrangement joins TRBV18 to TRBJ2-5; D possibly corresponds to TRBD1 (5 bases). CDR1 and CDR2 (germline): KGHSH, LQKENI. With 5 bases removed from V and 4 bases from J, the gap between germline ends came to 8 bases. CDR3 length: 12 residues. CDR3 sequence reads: CASSAQGETQYF. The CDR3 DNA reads TGTGCCAGCTCAGCCCAGGGAGAGACCCAGTACTTC.

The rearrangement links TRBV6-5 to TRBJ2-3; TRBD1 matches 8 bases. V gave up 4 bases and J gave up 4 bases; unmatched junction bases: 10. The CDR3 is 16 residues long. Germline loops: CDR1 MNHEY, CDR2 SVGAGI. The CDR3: CASSSTGGRGADTQYF. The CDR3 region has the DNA TGTGCCAGCAGTTCAACAGGGGGGCGAGGGGCAGATACGCAGTATTTT.

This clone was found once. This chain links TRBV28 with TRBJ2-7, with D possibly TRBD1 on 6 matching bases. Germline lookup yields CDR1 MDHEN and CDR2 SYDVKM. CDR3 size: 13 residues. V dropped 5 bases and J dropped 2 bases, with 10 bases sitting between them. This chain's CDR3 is CASSMTGTYEQYF. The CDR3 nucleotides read TGTGCCAGCAGTATGACAGGTACCTACGAGCAGTACTTC.

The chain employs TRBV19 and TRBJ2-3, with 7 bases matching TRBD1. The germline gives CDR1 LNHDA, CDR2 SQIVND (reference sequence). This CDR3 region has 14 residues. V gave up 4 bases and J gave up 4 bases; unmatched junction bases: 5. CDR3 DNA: TGTGCCAGTAGTAGTCAGGGGGTCCCAGATACGCAGTATTTT. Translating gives CASSSQGVPDTQYF.

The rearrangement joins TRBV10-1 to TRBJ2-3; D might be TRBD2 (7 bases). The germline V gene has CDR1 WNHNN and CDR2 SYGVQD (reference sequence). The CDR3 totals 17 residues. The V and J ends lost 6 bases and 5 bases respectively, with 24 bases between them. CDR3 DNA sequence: TGCGCCAGCAGCCCCCCAGGCGGGGGCAGGGGTGTAGATACGCAGTATTTT. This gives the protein CASSPPGGGRGVDTQYF.

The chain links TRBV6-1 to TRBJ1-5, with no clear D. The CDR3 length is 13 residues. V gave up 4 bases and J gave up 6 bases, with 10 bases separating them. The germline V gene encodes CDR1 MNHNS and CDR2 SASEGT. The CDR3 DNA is TGTGCCAGCAGTGGCTCCCGGGGTCAGCCCCAGCATTTT. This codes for CASSGSRGQPQHF.

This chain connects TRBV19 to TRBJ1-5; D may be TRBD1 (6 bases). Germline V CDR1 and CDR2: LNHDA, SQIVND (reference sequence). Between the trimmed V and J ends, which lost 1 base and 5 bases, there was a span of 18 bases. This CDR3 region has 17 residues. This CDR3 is CASSIGRNRAFDQPQHF. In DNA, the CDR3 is TGTGCCAGTAGTATAGGGAGGAACAGGGCTTTTGATCAGCCCCAGCATTTT.

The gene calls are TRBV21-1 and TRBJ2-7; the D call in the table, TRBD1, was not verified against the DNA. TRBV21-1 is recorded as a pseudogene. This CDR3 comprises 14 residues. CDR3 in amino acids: CASSPPGGSYEQYV. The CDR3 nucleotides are TGTGCCAGCAGCCCCCCAGGGGGATCCTACGAGCAGTACGTC.

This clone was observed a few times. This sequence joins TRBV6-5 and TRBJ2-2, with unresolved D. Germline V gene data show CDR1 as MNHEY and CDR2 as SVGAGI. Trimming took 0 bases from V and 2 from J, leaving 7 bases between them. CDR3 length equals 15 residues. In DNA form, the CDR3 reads TGTGCCAGCAGTTACTCGAACTATAACACCGGGGAGCTGTTTTTT. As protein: CASSYSNYNTGELFF.

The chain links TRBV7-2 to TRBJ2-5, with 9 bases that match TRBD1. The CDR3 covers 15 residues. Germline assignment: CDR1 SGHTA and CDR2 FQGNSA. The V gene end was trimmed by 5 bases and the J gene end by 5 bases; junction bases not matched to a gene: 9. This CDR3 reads CASSPGTGSRETQYF. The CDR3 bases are TGTGCCAGCAGCCCAGGGACAGGGAGCCGGGAGACCCAGTACTTC.

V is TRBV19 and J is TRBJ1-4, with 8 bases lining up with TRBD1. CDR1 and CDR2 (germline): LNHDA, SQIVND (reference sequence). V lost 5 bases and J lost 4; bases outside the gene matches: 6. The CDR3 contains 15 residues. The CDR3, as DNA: TGTGCCAGTAGTGCCAACAGGGGGGGTAATGAAAAACTGTTTTTT. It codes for CASSANRGGNEKLFF.

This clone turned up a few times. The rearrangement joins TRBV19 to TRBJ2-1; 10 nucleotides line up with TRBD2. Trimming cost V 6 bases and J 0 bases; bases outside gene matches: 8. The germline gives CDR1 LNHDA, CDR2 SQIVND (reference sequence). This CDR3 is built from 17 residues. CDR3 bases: TGTGCCAGTAGGACTACTAGCGGGGTTAGCTCCTACAATGAGCAGTTCTTC. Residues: CASRTTSGVSSYNEQFF.

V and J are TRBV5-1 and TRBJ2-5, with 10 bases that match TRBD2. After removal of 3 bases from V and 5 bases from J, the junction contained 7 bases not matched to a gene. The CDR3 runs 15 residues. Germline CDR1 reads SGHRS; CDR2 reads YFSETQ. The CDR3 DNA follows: TGCGCCAGCAGCTCTAGCGGGAGCGTTAGGGAGACCCAGTACTTC. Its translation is CASSSSGSVRETQYF. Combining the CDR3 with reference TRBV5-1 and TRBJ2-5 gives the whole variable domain KAGVTQTPRYLIKTRGQQVTLSCSPISGHRSVSWYQQTPGQGLQFLFEYFSETQRNKGNFPGRFSGRQFSNSRSEMNVSTLELGDSALYLCASSSSGSVRETQYFGPGTRLLVL.

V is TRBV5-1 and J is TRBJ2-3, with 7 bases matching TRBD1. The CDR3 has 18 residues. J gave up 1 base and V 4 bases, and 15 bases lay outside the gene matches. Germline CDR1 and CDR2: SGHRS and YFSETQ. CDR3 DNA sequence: TGCGCCAGCAGCGAGTACACTAACAGGGGATGGGGCACAGATACGCAGTATTTT. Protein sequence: CASSEYTNRGWGTDTQYF. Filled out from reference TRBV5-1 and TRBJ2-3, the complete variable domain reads KAGVTQTPRYLIKTRGQQVTLSCSPISGHRSVSWYQQTPGQGLQFLFEYFSETQRNKGNFPGRFSGRQFSNSRSEMNVSTLELGDSALYLCASSEYTNRGWGTDTQYFGPGTRLTVL.

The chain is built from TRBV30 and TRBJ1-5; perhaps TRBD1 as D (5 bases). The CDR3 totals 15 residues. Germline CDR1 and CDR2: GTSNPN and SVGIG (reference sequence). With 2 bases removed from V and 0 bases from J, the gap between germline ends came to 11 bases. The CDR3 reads CAWSPGGYSNQPQHF. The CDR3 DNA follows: TGTGCCTGGAGTCCGGGGGGTTATAGCAATCAGCCCCAGCATTTT.

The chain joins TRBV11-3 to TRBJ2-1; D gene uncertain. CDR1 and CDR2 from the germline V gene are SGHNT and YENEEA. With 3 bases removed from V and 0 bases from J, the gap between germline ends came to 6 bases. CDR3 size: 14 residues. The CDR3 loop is CASSFVRSYNEQFF. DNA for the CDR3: TGTGCCAGCAGCTTCGTCCGCTCCTACAATGAGCAGTTCTTC.

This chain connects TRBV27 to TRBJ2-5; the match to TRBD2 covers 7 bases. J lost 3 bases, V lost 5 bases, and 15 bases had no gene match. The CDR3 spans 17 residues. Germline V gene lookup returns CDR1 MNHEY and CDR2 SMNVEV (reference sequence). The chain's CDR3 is CASSEDPPLGGEETQYF. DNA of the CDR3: TGTGCCAGCAGTGAGGATCCCCCGTTGGGGGGGGAAGAGACCCAGTACTTC.

The CDR3 region is CASSLIWTSGQETQYF. CDR3 nucleotides: TGTGCCAGCAGCCTAATCTGGACTAGCGGACAAGAGACCCAGTACTTC. This chain links TRBV14 with TRBJ2-5, with 10 bases aligning to TRBD2. V dropped 4 bases and J dropped 2; count of bases not matched to a gene: 7. This CDR3 spans 16 amino acids. Germline V lookup: CDR1 SGHDN, CDR2 FVKESK. Full variable domain (outside the CDR3, taken from reference TRBV14 and TRBJ2-5): EAGVTQFPSHSVIEKGQTVTLRCDPISGHDNLYWYRRVMGKEIKFLLHFVKESKQDESGMPNNRFLAERTGGTYSTLKVQPAELEDSGVYFCASSLIWTSGQETQYFGPGTRLLVL.

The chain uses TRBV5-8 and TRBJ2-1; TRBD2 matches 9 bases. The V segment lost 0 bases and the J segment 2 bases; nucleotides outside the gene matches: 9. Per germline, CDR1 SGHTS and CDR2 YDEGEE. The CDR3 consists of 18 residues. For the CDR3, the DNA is TGTGCCAGCAGCTTGGATGGGGCTAGCGGGGCCCCCTACAATGAGCAGTTCTTC. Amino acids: CASSLDGASGAPYNEQFF.

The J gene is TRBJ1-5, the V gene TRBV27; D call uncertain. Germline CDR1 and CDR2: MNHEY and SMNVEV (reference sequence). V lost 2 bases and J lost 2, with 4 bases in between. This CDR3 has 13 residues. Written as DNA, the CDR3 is TGTGCCAGCAGTTTAGGGCGCAATCAGCCCCAGCATTTT. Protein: CASSLGRNQPQHF.